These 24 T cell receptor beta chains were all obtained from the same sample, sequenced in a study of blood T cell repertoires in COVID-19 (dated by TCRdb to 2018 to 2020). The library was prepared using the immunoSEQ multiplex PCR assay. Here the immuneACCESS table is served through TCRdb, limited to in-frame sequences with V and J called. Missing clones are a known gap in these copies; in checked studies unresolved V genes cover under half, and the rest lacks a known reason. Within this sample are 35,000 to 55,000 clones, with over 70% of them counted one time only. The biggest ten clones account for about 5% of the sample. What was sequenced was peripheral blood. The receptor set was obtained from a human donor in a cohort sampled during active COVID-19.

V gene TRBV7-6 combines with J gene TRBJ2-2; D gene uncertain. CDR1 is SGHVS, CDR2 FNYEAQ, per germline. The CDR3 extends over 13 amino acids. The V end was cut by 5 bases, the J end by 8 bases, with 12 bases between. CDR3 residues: CASSHTPPGELFF. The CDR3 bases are TGTGCCAGCAGCCACACCCCCCCAGGGGAGCTGTTTTTT.

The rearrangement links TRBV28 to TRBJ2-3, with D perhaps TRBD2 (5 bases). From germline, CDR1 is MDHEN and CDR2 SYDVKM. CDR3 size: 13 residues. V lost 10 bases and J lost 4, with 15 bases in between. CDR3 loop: CATLSRSADTQYF. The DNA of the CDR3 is TGTGCCACACTAAGTCGTAGCGCAGATACGCAGTATTTT. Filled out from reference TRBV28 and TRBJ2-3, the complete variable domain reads DVKVTQSSRYLVKRTGEKVFLECVQDMDHENMFWYRQDPGLGLRLIYFSYDVKMKEKGDIPEGYSVSREKKERFSLILESASTNQTSMYLCATLSRSADTQYFGPGTRLTVL.

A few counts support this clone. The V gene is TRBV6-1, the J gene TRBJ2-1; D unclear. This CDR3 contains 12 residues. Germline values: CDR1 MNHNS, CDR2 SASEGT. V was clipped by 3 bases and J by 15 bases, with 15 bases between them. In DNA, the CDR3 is TGTGCCAGCAGTGACGAAGGCCGGGTGCCGTTCTTC. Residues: CASSDEGRVPFF.

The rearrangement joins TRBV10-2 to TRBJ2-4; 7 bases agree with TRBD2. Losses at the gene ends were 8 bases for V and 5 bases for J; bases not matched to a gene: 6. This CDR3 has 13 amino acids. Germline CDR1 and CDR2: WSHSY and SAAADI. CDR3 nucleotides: TGCGCCAGCGTGAGTCTAGCGGAAAACATTCAGTACTTC. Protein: CASVSLAENIQYF.

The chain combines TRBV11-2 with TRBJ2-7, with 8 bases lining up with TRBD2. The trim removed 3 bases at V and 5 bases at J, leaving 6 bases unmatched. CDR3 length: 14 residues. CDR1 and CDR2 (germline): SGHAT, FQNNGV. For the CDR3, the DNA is TGTGCCAGCAGCTTGGGACTAGGTGTCGACGAGCAGTACTTC. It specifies CASSLGLGVDEQYF.

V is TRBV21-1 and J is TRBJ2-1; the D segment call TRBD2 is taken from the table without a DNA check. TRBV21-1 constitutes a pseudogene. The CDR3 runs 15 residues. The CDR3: CASRPGAGGYNEQFF. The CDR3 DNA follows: TGTGCCAGCAGACCCGGGGCGGGAGGCTACAATGAGCAGTTCTTC.

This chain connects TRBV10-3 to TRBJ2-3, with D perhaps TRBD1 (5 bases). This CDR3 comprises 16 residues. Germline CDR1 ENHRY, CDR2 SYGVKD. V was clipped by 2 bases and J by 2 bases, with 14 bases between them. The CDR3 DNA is TGTGCCATCAGTGAGCGACAGCCAACCCTCACAGATACGCAGTATTTT. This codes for CAISERQPTLTDTQYF.

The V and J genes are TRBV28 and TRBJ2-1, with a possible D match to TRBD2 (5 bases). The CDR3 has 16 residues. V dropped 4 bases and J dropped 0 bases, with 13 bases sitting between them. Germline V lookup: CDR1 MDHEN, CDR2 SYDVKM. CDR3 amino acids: CASSSGLFSSYNEQFF. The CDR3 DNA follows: TGTGCCAGCAGTTCCGGACTCTTTAGCTCCTACAATGAGCAGTTCTTC.

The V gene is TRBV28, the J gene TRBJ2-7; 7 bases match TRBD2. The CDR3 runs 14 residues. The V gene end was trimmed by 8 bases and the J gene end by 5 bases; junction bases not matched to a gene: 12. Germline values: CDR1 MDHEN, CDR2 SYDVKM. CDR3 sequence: CASSGGGIGDEQYF. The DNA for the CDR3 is TGTGCCAGCTCTGGGGGGGGAATCGGAGACGAGCAGTACTTC.

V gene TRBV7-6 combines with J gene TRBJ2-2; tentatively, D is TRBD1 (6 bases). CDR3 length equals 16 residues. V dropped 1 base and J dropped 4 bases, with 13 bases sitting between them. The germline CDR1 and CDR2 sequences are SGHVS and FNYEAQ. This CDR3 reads CASSLGAGESTGELFF. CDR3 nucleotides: TGTGCCAGCAGCTTAGGGGCAGGGGAGTCCACCGGGGAGCTGTTTTTT.

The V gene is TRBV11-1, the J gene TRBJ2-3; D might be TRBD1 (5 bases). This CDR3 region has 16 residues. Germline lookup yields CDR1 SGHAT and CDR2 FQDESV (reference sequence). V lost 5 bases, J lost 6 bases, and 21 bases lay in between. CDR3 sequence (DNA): TGTGCCAGCAGCCCGTATGGATCGCAGGGTATGGATACGCAGTATTTT. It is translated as CASSPYGSQGMDTQYF.

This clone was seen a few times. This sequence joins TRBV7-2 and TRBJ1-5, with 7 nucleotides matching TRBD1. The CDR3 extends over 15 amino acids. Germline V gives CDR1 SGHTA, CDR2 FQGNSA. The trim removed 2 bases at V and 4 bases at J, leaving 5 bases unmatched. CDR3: CASSLMGTVNQPQHF. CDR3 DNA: TGTGCCAGCAGCTTAATGGGGACAGTTAATCAGCCCCAGCATTTT.

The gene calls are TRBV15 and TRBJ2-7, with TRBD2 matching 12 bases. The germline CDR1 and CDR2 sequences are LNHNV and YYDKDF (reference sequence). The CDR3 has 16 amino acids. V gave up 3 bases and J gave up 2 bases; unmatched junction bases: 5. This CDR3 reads CATSRGLAGKTYEQYF. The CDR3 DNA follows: TGTGCCACCAGCAGGGGACTAGCGGGTAAGACCTACGAGCAGTACTTC. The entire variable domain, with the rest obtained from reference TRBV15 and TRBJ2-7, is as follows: DAMVIQNPRYQVTQFGKPVTLSCSQTLNHNVMYWYQQKSSQAPKLLFHYYDKDFNNEADTPDNFQSRRPNTSFCFLDIRSPGLGDTAMYLCATSRGLAGKTYEQYFGPGTRLTVT.

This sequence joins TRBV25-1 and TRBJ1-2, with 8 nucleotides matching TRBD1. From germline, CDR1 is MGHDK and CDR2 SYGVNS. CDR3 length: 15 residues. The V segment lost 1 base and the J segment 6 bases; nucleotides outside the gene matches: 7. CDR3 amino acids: CASSESNRGIHGYTF. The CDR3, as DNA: TGTGCCAGCAGTGAATCCAACAGGGGGATCCATGGCTACACCTTC.

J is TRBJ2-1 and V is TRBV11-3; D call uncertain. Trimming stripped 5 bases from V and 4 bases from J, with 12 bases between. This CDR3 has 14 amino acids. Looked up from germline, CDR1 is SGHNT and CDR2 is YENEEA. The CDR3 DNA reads TGTGCCAGCAGCCCAACTGATTCTTACAATGAGCAGTTCTTC. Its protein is CASSPTDSYNEQFF.

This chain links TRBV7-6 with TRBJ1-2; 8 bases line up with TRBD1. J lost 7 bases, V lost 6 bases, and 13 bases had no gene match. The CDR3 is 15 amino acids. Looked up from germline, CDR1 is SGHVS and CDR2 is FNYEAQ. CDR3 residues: CASSRTRQGFSGYTF. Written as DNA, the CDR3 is TGTGCCAGCAGTCGGACCAGACAGGGGTTCAGTGGCTACACCTTC.

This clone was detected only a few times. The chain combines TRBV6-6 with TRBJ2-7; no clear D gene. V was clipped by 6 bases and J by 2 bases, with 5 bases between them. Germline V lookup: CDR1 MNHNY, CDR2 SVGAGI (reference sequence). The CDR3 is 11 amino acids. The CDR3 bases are TGTGCCAGCAGGGCCACCTACGAGCAGTACTTC. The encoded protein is CASRATYEQYF.

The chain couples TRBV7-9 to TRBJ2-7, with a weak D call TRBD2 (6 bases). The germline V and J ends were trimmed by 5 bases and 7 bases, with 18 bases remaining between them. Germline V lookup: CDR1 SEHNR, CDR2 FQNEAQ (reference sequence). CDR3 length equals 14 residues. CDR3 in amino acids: CASSARLVPGEQYF. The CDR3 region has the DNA TGTGCCAGCAGCGCTAGACTAGTTCCTGGGGAGCAGTACTTC.

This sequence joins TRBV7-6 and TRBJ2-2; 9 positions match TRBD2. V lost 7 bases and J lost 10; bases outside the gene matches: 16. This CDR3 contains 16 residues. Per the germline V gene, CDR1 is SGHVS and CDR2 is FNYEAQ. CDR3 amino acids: CASTQGLAAHRSELFF. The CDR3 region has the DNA TGTGCCAGCACCCAGGGACTAGCTGCTCACCGGTCGGAGCTGTTTTTT.

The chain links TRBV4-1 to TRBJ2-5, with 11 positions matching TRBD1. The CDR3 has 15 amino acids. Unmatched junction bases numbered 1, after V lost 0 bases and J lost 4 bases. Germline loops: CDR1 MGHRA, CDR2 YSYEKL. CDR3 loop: CASSQDGTGGETQYF. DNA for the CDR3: TGCGCCAGCAGCCAAGATGGGACAGGGGGAGAGACCCAGTACTTC.

CDR3 region: CASRHERGGSALRETQYF. CDR3 nucleotide sequence: TGTGCCAGCAGACACGAAAGGGGCGGGAGTGCCCTCCGGGAGACCCAGTACTTC. The V and J genes are TRBV2 and TRBJ2-5; TRBD2 agrees at 7 bases. The CDR3 consists of 18 residues. CDR1 is SNHLY, CDR2 FYNNEI, per germline. V lost 6 bases, J lost 5 bases, and 21 bases stayed unmatched.

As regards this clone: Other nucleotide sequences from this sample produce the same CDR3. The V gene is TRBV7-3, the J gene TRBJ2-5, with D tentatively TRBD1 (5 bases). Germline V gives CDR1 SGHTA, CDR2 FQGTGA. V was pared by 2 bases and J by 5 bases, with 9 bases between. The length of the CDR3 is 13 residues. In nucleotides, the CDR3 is TGTGCCAGCAGCTTAGGGGCTCGGGAGACCCAGTACTTC. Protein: CASSLGARETQYF.

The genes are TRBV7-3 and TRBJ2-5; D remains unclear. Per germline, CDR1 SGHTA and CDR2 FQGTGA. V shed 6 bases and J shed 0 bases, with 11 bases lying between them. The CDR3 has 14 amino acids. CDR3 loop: CASSSLRHQETQYF. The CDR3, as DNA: TGTGCCAGCAGTTCCCTGCGCCACCAAGAGACCCAGTACTTC.

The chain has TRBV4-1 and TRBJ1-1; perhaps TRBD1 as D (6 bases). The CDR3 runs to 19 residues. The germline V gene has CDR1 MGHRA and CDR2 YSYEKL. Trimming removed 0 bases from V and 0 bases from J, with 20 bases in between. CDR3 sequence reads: CASSQDSIRGARVNTEAFF. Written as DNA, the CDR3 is TGCGCCAGCAGCCAAGATAGTATTCGGGGGGCGCGGGTGAACACTGAAGCTTTCTTT.